This TCR beta chain was documented in a study of T cells in Graves' hyperthyroidism and ophthalmopathy. Study details: Initial diagnosis, before any treatment, was when peripheral blood was collected.

Graves' hyperthyroidism was deemed stable absent ophthalmopathy progression within 18 months. PBMCs were collected from a roughly 9.7 ml volume of fresh peripheral blood. This clonotype was seen a few times. RNA transcripts gave rise to amplified TCR beta CDR3 regions. The HTBI primer set served for first-round RT-PCR of the TCR CDR3. TCRdb re-called the multiplex PCR reads through MiXCR, storing one row per CDR3 protein. The sample contains 350,000 to 500,000 distinct CDR3 sequences, about 13% of which appear only once. The germline gives CDR1 SGDLS, CDR2 YYNGEE. V was pared by 4 bases and J by 0 bases, with 14 bases between. The CDR3 runs 16 residues.

The rearrangement links TRBV9 to TRBJ2-1, with D possibly matching TRBD2 (6 bases). This sequence was found in a young woman with Graves' hyperthyroidism. Sequenced sample: blood. This CDR3 reads CASSRGLESSYNEQFF. In nucleotides, the CDR3 is TGTGCCAGCAGCCGGGGACTCGAAAGCTCCTACAATGAGCAGTTCTTC.